The rows below give T cell receptor beta chains drawn from one sample of a study of CXCR3-negative and CXCR3-positive naive CD8 T cells. TCRdb re-called the 5' RACE reads; every CDR3 protein appears as one record, without DNA. In total, the table holds around 92,000 distinct CDR3 sequences. The source material was naive CXCR3- CD8+ T cells from blood. The receptors originated from a human donor in good health. Some clones in this sample may be carry-over from other donors' samples. The CDR3 runs from the conserved cysteine through the conserved F or W. Size is omitted from some rows. Given values are once, few, many or a class for expanded clones.

V gene	CDR3 length	clone size	J gene	CDR3 protein
TRBV9	14	NA	TRBJ2-5	CASSFRGDQETQYF
TRBV14	15	NA	TRBJ1-1	CASSQDRSWSTEAFF
TRBV7-9	12	NA	TRBJ1-1	CASSLATLGAFF
TRBV27	15	NA	TRBJ2-4	CASRPGQGGLDIQYF
TRBV2	15	NA	TRBJ2-5	CASSGGQGIQETQYF
TRBV5-1	13	NA	TRBJ2-7	CASSWTASYEQYF
TRBV6-2/TRBV6-3	16	NA	TRBJ1-1	CASSPGTARISTEAFF
TRBV29-1	15	NA	TRBJ2-1	CSVELLAGERDEQFF
TRBV29-1	20	NA	TRBJ1-5	CSVLGEGGQGSGRGNQPQHF
TRBV11-3	14	NA	TRBJ1-1	CASSSRDKNTEAFF
TRBV23-1	15	NA	TRBJ2-4	CASSQTGQLKNIRYF
TRBV2	15	NA	TRBJ2-7	CASSEGARVVYEQYF
TRBV7-9	15	NA	TRBJ2-5	CASSPPLAGKETQYF
TRBV7-6	15	NA	TRBJ2-7	CASSLGTGATREQYF
TRBV12-3/TRBV12-4	14	NA	TRBJ2-7	CASTPPLNGHEQYF
TRBV20-1	14	NA	TRBJ2-5	CSVPENRIQETQYF
TRBV11-2	15	NA	TRBJ2-3	CASSLDFGFADTQYF
TRBV21-1	15	NA	TRBJ2-7	CASSNSRVPPYEQYF
TRBV6-7	13	NA	TRBJ2-7	CASSVTGFYEQYF
TRBV27	14	NA	TRBJ2-2	CASTAGENTGELFF
TRBV5-6	14	NA	TRBJ2-1	CASSLSNPGGGRFF
TRBV7-9	16	NA	TRBJ2-1	CASSLTPGLAGGIQFF
TRBV25-1	12	NA	TRBJ1-1	CASSGKGIGAFF
TRBV14	14	NA	TRBJ2-7	CASSQTSWKYEQYF
TRBV9	15	NA	TRBJ2-7	CASSAGQGKGYEQYF
TRBV4-1	18	NA	TRBJ2-3	CASSQDPHPAGSTDTQYF
TRBV5-1	19	NA	TRBJ2-3	CASSTLPGLAGVSADTQYF
TRBV27	15	NA	TRBJ2-3	CASSRPQEFTDTQYF
TRBV4-1	16	NA	TRBJ2-7	CASSHGPRDLTYEQYF
TRBV20-1	15	NA	TRBJ2-5	CSARFRDSVQETQYF
TRBV27	15	NA	TRBJ1-5	CASSPHHGSNQPQHF
TRBV2	15	NA	TRBJ2-2	CASRDRDALTGELFF
TRBV7-9	14	NA	TRBJ2-7	CASSQRRGTYEQYF
TRBV29-1	13	medium-sized	TRBJ2-7	CSVERRDKGEQYF
TRBV29-1	12	NA	TRBJ1-3	CSVVGNGNTIYF
TRBV30	14	NA	TRBJ2-3	CAWVGRGRADTQYF
TRBV4-3	16	NA	TRBJ2-7	CASSQDRTADLDEQYF
TRBV7-6	14	NA	TRBJ2-5	CASSLASNQETQYF
TRBV4-1	18	NA	TRBJ2-3	CASSQGSAGIAGIDTQYF
TRBV19	11	NA	TRBJ2-1	CASKNYNEQFF
TRBV6-2/TRBV6-3	11	NA	TRBJ2-1	CATLRGNEQFF
TRBV3-1	14	NA	TRBJ2-7	CASSQLEVGDEQYF